A single sample is the source of the 6 T cell receptor beta chains below, sequenced in a study of blood T cell repertoires in COVID-19. TCRdb's copy holds only in-frame clones and misses some; the assay was immunoSEQ multiplex PCR. The sample lists 200,000 to 250,000 clones, about 79% occurring once. What was sequenced was peripheral blood. The receptors come from a man older than 75 with acute or convalescent COVID-19.

This sequence joins TRBV18 and TRBJ2-1, with a tentative D call TRBD2 (5 bases). V lost 6 bases and J 6 bases, leaving 18 bases between the germline ends. From germline, CDR1 is KGHSH and CDR2 LQKENI. This CDR3 comprises 15 residues. In nucleotides, the CDR3 is TGTGCCAGCTCCCCCCGCCGGGGAACGGGCAATGAGCAGTTCTTC. The encoded protein is CASSPRRGTGNEQFF. Looking up the rest from reference TRBV18 and TRBJ2-1 gives the full variable domain: NAGVMQNPRHLVRRRGQEARLRCSPMKGHSHVYWYRQLPEEGLKFMVYLQKENIIDESGMPKERFSAEFPKEGPSILRIQQVVRGDSAAYFCASSPRRGTGNEQFFGPGTRLTVL.

This clone came up once. This chain uses TRBV28 with TRBJ1-5, with a possible D match to TRBD1 (6 bases). Trimming shortened V by 6 bases and J by 4 bases, and 16 bases separated the two germline ends. This CDR3 spans 15 amino acids. The germline gives CDR1 MDHEN, CDR2 SYDVKM. DNA of the CDR3: TGTGCCAGCAGCCACCTTTACAGGGATAATCAGCCCCAGCATTTT. Residues: CASSHLYRDNQPQHF.

Concerning this clone itself: This CDR3 fails to terminate in the conserved phenylalanine or tryptophan, so it likely reflects a read error. The DNA is omitted, as the CDR3 cannot be located on it reliably, and the CDR3 follows TCRdb's listing. This chain uses TRBV2 with TRBJ1-1; the tabulated D call, TRBD1, remains unverified against the DNA. Including both end residues, the CDR3 is 15 amino acids long. CDR1 is SNHLY and CDR2 is FYNNEI in the germline V gene. The chain's CDR3 is CATRGTGNTPAIVLV.

This clone was counted a few times. The chain links TRBV11-2 to TRBJ1-1; D may be TRBD1 (6 bases). CDR1 and CDR2 from the germline V gene are SGHAT and FQNNGV. This CDR3 is 13 amino acids long. V lost 5 bases and J lost 0, with 7 bases in between. The CDR3: CASSRQVNTEAFF. The CDR3 nucleotides are TGTGCCAGCAGCCGACAGGTGAACACTGAAGCTTTCTTT.

The chain recombines TRBV28 with TRBJ2-7, with D perhaps matching TRBD2 (6 bases). The CDR3 spans 14 residues. The V and J ends lost 2 bases and 3 bases respectively, with 11 bases between them. Germline-derived CDR1 and CDR2 are MDHEN and SYDVKM. CDR3 DNA: TGTGCCAGCAGTTTAACCCGGGGGAGCTACGAGCAGTACTTC. It translates to CASSLTRGSYEQYF. The variable domain in full, completed from reference TRBV28 and TRBJ2-7, reads DVKVTQSSRYLVKRTGEKVFLECVQDMDHENMFWYRQDPGLGLRLIYFSYDVKMKEKGDIPEGYSVSREKKERFSLILESASTNQTSMYLCASSLTRGSYEQYFGPGTRLTVT.

The rearrangement uses TRBV11-2 and TRBJ1-4; 7 bases are shared with TRBD1. The trim removed 3 bases at V and 2 bases at J, leaving 3 bases unmatched. This CDR3 region has 15 residues. Germline CDR1 SGHAT, CDR2 FQNNGV. Written as DNA, the CDR3 is TGTGCCAGCAGCTTGCAACAGGGGACTAATGAAAAACTGTTTTTT. This encodes CASSLQQGTNEKLFF.